One T cell receptor (beta chain) is described in this entry. These data belong to a study of CD8+CD57+ T cells in acquired aplastic anemia. About the research overall: Mean yield of DNA from sorted CD4+ and CD8+ cells was 3 to 3.5 ug.

TCR beta VDJ and CDR3 profiling used genomic DNA as template. TCRdb processed the reads anew with MiXCR; each CDR3 protein has one entry. The sample holds around 210,000 distinct CDR3 sequences, 60% to 80% seen once. The germline gives CDR1 ENHRY, CDR2 SYGVKD. This CDR3 comprises 13 residues. The junction had 0 bases not matched to a gene; V was cut back by 4 bases and J by 6 bases. Whoever was chosen for sequencing had shown CD8+CD57+ cell expansion by flow cytometry. Patients had undergone no therapy by the time their blood was sampled. The material sequenced was sorted CD4+, CD8+, or CD8+CD57+ T cells (not recorded which) from PBMCs. The chain links TRBV10-3 to TRBJ1-5, with TRBD1 matching over 10 bases. This TCR derives from a human donor with aplastic anemia. The CDR3 coding sequence is TGTGCCATCAGTGGGACAGGGGGTCAGCCCCAGCATTTT. Its translation is CAISGTGGQPQHF.